A selection of T cell receptor beta chains follows, all from one sample in a study of blood T cell repertoires in COVID-19. Method: immunoSEQ multiplex PCR; TCRdb's copy keeps in-frame clones and lacks some. The sample lists 86,000 or so clones; 90% to 95% were seen once. The sample taken for sequencing was peripheral blood. The receptor source for this set is a woman aged 50 to 65 in a cohort sampled during active COVID-19. The CDR3 runs from the conserved cysteine through the conserved F or W. A D gene is named only where the DNA matches it firmly. Expanded clones are given a class, and other clones once, few, many or no size at all.

J gene	clone size	D gene	V gene	CDR3 protein	CDR3 DNA
TRBJ2-1	-	-	TRBV27	CASSSTSTSYNEQFF	TGTGCCAGCAGCTCAACTAGTACCTCCTACAATGAGCAGTTCTTC
TRBJ2-5	-	TRBD2	TRBV27	CASSPRTSGSLWETQYF	TGTGCCAGCAGTCCCCGGACTAGCGGGAGCCTGTGGGAGACCCAGTACTTC
TRBJ2-5	-	TRBD1	TRBV6-5	CASRRGTEETQYF	TGTGCCAGCAGGAGGGGGACAGAAGAGACCCAGTACTTC
TRBJ1-5	-	TRBD1	TRBV28	CASRPPGQGNQPQHF	TGTGCCAGCAGGCCGCCGGGACAGGGGAATCAGCCCCAGCATTTT
TRBJ2-1	-	TRBD1	TRBV7-9	CASSYLRQGHNEQFF	TGTGCCAGCAGTTACCTGCGACAGGGCCACAATGAGCAGTTCTTC
TRBJ2-7	-	-	TRBV7-2	CASSLGLGATYEQYF	TGTGCCAGCAGCTTAGGACTAGGGGCTACCTACGAGCAGTACTTC
TRBJ1-5	-	-	TRBV6-1	CASSEGEGGNQPQHF	TGTGCCAGCAGTGAAGGGGAGGGGGGAAATCAGCCCCAGCATTTT
TRBJ2-2	-	-	TRBV30	CAWRRIGNTNTGELFF	TGTGCCTGGAGGAGGATCGGAAATACGAACACCGGGGAGCTGTTTTTT
TRBJ2-3	-	-	TRBV7-9	CARDPGGTDTQYF	TGTGCCAGGGATCCTGGAGGGACAGATACGCAGTATTTT
TRBJ1-1	-	-	TRBV10-3	CAISQGPNTEAFF	TGTGCCATCAGTCAGGGCCCCAACACTGAAGCTTTCTTT
TRBJ1-5	-	-	TRBV2	CASSEAGGGQPQHF	TGTGCCAGCAGTGAAGCGGGAGGAGGGCAGCCCCAGCATTTT
TRBJ1-2	-	TRBD1	TRBV20-1	CSASQGGPLGYGYTF	TGCAGTGCTAGTCAGGGGGGCCCCCTGGGCTATGGCTACACCTTC
TRBJ2-2	-	-	TRBV28	CASSLGQNTGELFF	TGTGCCAGCAGCCTGGGCCAGAACACCGGGGAGCTGTTTTTT
TRBJ1-4	-	-	TRBV7-9	CASSSRDLTLNEKLFF	TGTGCCAGCAGCTCACGGGATCTAACCCTTAATGAAAAACTGTTTTTT
TRBJ2-7	-	TRBD2	TRBV5-5	CASSSTRTSTDYEQYF	TGTGCCAGCAGCTCAACTCGGACTAGCACGGATTACGAGCAGTACTTC
TRBJ1-3	-	-	TRBV7-9	CASSLDTGSGNTIYF	TGTGCCAGCAGCTTAGATACCGGGTCTGGAAACACCATATATTTT
TRBJ1-4	-	TRBD1	TRBV30	CAWARTGATNEKLFF	TGTGCCTGGGCTAGAACAGGGGCAACTAATGAAAAACTGTTTTTT
TRBJ2-7	-	-	TRBV14	CASSQDRWGQESSYEQYF	TGTGCCAGCAGCCAAGATAGGTGGGGCCAAGAGAGCTCCTACGAGCAGTACTTC
TRBJ2-5	-	-	TRBV6-1	CASSEAAGFLGTQYF	TGTGCCAGCAGTGAGGCGGCAGGGTTTTTGGGGACCCAGTACTTC
TRBJ2-5	-	-	TRBV15	CATSRDRGSETQYF	TGTGCCACCAGCAGAGATCGAGGTTCGGAGACCCAGTACTTC
TRBJ2-3	-	-	TRBV29-1	CSVNPTGTDTQYF	TGCAGCGTTAACCCAACAGGTACAGATACGCAGTATTTT
TRBJ2-1	-	-	TRBV5-1	CASSGYGEQFF	TGCGCCAGCAGCGGTTACGGTGAGCAGTTCTTC
TRBJ2-5	-	TRBD2	TRBV4-2	CASSQERREQETQYF	TGTGCCAGCAGCCAAGAACGGCGGGAGCAAGAGACCCAGTACTTC
TRBJ2-1	-	-	TRBV12-5	CASGLNSYNEQFF	TGTGCTAGTGGTTTGAACAGTTACAATGAGCAGTTCTTC
TRBJ1-4	-	-	TRBV7-2	CASSLDLTVREKLFF	TGTGCCAGCAGCTTAGACCTGACAGTAAGGGAAAAACTGTTTTTT
TRBJ2-7	-	TRBD2	TRBV2	CASRASGGPAYEQYF	TGTGCCAGCAGGGCTAGCGGGGGACCCGCCTACGAGCAGTACTTC
TRBJ1-1	-	-	TRBV18	CASSRSIDRTTEAFF	TGTGCCAGCTCACGATCCATTGACAGAACTACTGAAGCTTTCTTT
TRBJ2-7	-	TRBD1	TRBV11-2	CASSYRDSYYEQYF	TGTGCCAGCAGCTATCGGGACAGCTACTACGAGCAGTACTTC
TRBJ2-1	-	-	TRBV5-1	CASSAGSAQFF	TGCGCCAGCAGCGCGGGGTCAGCGCAGTTCTTC
TRBJ1-5	-	-	TRBV25-1	CASQWVKGVQPQHF	TGTGCCAGCCAGTGGGTTAAAGGGGTTCAGCCCCAGCATTTT
TRBJ1-2	few	TRBD1	TRBV7-9	CASSLGSGTGGDGYTF	TGTGCCAGCAGCTTAGGGAGCGGGACAGGGGGCGATGGCTACACCTTC
TRBJ1-2	-	-	TRBV6-1	CASTYGAGFNYGYTF	TGTGCCAGCACCTACGGGGCGGGATTTAACTATGGCTACACCTTC
TRBJ1-6	-	-	TRBV6-5	CATSRDFINSPLHF	TGTGCCACGTCCCGGGACTTTATCAATTCACCCCTCCACTTT
TRBJ2-6	-	-	TRBV9	CASSATVSGANVLTF	TGTGCCAGCAGCGCGACAGTTTCGGGGGCCAACGTCCTGACTTTC
TRBJ1-1	-	-	TRBV4-1	CASSQESVFRSEAFF	TGCGCCAGCAGCCAAGAAAGCGTGTTTCGCAGTGAAGCTTTCTTT
TRBJ2-3	-	TRBD1	TRBV29-1	CSVGGQGANTQYF	TGCAGCGTTGGTGGACAGGGGGCAAATACGCAGTATTTT
TRBJ2-7	-	TRBD2	TRBV7-7	CASSLSPSGGPGEQYF	TGTGCTAGCAGCTTAAGCCCTAGCGGGGGTCCGGGCGAGCAGTACTTC
TRBJ2-1	-	TRBD1	TRBV5-4	CASSGKQGWNEQFF	TGTGCCAGCAGCGGGAAACAGGGGTGGAATGAGCAGTTCTTC
TRBJ1-2	-	-	TRBV3-1/TRBV3-2	CASSQENLPRRNYGYTF	TGTGCCAGCAGCCAAGAAAATTTACCGCGGCGTAACTATGGCTACACCTTC
TRBJ2-2	-	-	TRBV6-5	CASSTQGFNTGELFF	TGTGCCAGCAGCACACAGGGATTTAACACCGGGGAGCTGTTTTTT